One and the same sample provided the 9 T cell receptor beta chains below, sequenced in a study of low-dose radiotherapy and immunotherapy resistance in tumors. TRAV- and TRBV-specific primers were used for first-strand cDNA, which covered alpha and beta chains. TCR amplification involved roughly 21 PCR cycles with a constant-region primer and V-primer adapter. TCRdb re-called the reads through MiXCR, storing one row per CDR3 protein. This sample yields about 100,000 distinct CDR3 sequences, of which less than 25% are seen a single time; about 4% belongs to the top ten. This sample's time point: after trial treatment. Treatment given: LDRT plus nivolumab, ipilimumab, low-dose cyclophosphamide and aspirin (RACIN trial). This sample comprised PBMCs, obtained after low-dose radiotherapy plus immunotherapy. These receptors were obtained from a male donor with prostate cancer.

In its sample, this clonotype was seen many times. The gene calls are TRBV5-4 and TRBJ2-7; TRBD1 matches 10 bases. Germline V gives CDR1 SGHNT, CDR2 YYREEE (reference sequence). The CDR3 spans 14 residues. V shed 0 bases, J shed 6 bases, and the junction held 3 bases outside the gene matches. For the CDR3, the DNA is TGTGCCAGCAGCTTGGGACAGGGGGCGATCGAGCAGTACTTC. It is translated as CASSLGQGAIEQYF.

At least ten counts were recorded for this clonotype. The J gene is TRBJ2-1, the V gene TRBV5-1; D is unresolved. V was clipped by 5 bases and J by 2 bases, with 11 bases between them. Germline V gene data show CDR1 as SGHRS and CDR2 as YFSETQ. The CDR3 runs 14 residues. CDR3 coding DNA: TGCGCCAGCAGTTACAGAACCGCCTACAATGAGCAGTTCTTC. It yields the protein CASSYRTAYNEQFF.

Ten or more counts support this clonotype. J is TRBJ2-3 and V is TRBV5-1; D is possibly TRBD2 (5 bases). The CDR3 is 11 amino acids. Trimming stripped 6 bases from V and 7 bases from J, with 9 bases between. Per the germline V gene, CDR1 is SGHRS and CDR2 is YFSETQ. DNA of the CDR3: TGCGCCAGCACCGACGGGAATACGCAGTATTTT. Translation gives CASTDGNTQYF.

Ten or more counts support this clonotype. This chain uses TRBV5-1 with TRBJ2-1; TRBD2 agrees at 11 bases. Germline V gene data show CDR1 as SGHRS and CDR2 as YFSETQ. The V gene end was trimmed by 6 bases and the J gene end by 8 bases; junction bases not matched to a gene: 7. The CDR3 contains 14 residues. CDR3 loop: CASMDTSGGHEQFF. The CDR3, as DNA: TGCGCCAGCATGGATACTAGCGGGGGACATGAGCAGTTCTTC.

Comment on this clonotype: This could be a read error, since a much larger clone is one nucleotide away. This sequence joins TRBV6-2 or TRBV6-3 and TRBJ2-7; no firm D call. The CDR3 has 15 residues. Germline CDR1 MNHEY, CDR2 SVGEGT. The CDR3 DNA sequence: TGTGCCAGCAGTTACGCGGCCTCGACGCGCTACAAGCAGTACTTC. It specifies CASSYAASTRYKQYF.

Remarks on this clonotype: Since a far larger clone is one base different, this is likely a read error. This rearrangement joins TRBV11-1 to TRBJ2-5; TRBD1 matches 11 bases. CDR1 is SGHAT and CDR2 is FQDESV in the germline V gene (reference sequence). The CDR3 consists of 20 residues. The CDR3 region has the DNA TGTACCAGTAGTACCCTCACGGACAGGGGGCTGGATGGGCCGAAAGAGACCCAGTACTTC. Encoded protein: CTSSTLTDRGLDGPKETQYF. The whole variable domain, filled in from reference TRBV11-1 and TRBJ2-5, reads EAEVAQSPRYKITEKSQAVAFWCDPISGHATLYWYRQILGQGPELLVQFQDESVVDDSQLPKDRFSAERLKGVDSTLKIQPAELGDSAMYLCTSSTLTDRGLDGPKETQYFGPGTRLLVL.

This clonotype was counted at least ten times. The CDR3 coding sequence is TGTGCCAGCAGCCCGCCGGGAGAGACCCAGTACTTC. Translating gives CASSPPGETQYF. J is TRBJ2-5 and V is TRBV5-6; D is ambiguous. The V gene lost 4 bases and the J gene lost 4 bases, with 8 bases spanning the gap. CDR1 SGHDT and CDR2 YYEEEE come from the germline V gene. This CDR3 has 12 amino acids. Full variable domain (missing parts from reference TRBV5-6 and TRBJ2-5): DAGVTQSPTHLIKTRGQQVTLRCSPKSGHDTVSWYQQALGQGPQFIFQYYEEEERQRGNFPDRFSGHQFPNYSSELNVNALLLGDSALYLCASSPPGETQYFGPGTRLLVL.

This clonotype was seen repeatedly, ten times or more. The chain employs TRBV29-1 and TRBJ1-4; D gene unclear. CDR3 length: 14 residues. Trimming stripped 5 bases from V and 0 bases from J, with 10 bases between. The germline gives CDR1 SQVTM, CDR2 ANQGSEA. CDR3: CSVLSDTTNEKLFF. The CDR3 DNA follows: TGCAGCGTTCTGTCAGATACAACTAATGAAAAACTGTTTTTT.

Ten or more counts support this clonotype. The V call is TRBV29-1, the J call TRBJ2-1, with TRBD1 matching 9 bases. The CDR3 is 11 amino acids. The trim removed 7 bases at V and 8 bases at J, leaving 3 bases unmatched. Per the germline V gene, CDR1 is SQVTM and CDR2 is ANQGSEA. The CDR3: CSADRGDEQFF. CDR3 bases: TGCAGCGCTGACAGGGGGGATGAGCAGTTCTTC.